This TCR beta chain was recorded in a study of response to subunit inactivated influenza vaccine (dated by TCRdb to the late 2010s). For the wider study: Deep quantitative profiling of the T cell receptor repertoire was used in the study to follow responses to a trivalent subunit inactivated influenza vaccine.

The library was generated by RT-PCR. TCRdb shows the sequencer as Illumina HiSeq 2500. In-frame beta chains were kept once TCRdb had trimmed the public reads at Q25 with fastp and called clones with MiXCR. Rows matching on CDR3 protein sequence are summarized as one entry with the most common DNA and genes. The sample table lists more than 550,000 distinct CDR3 sequences, 11% of them with a count of one. Approximately 10% of the sample is taken by the ten largest. A word on this clonotype: The specificity of this receptor is unknown. No base-level quality is on record; no much larger clone is a single base apart.

Reading the germline V gene (reference sequence) gives CDR1 DFQATT and CDR2 SNEGSKA. The CDR3 covers 14 residues, taking in both the cysteine and the phenylalanine. Kept here is only the CDR3 DNA, which spans 42 bases and is read in frame from base 1. V lost 1 base and J lost 0 bases, and the count of bases not matched to a germline gene is 3. The paper as a whole reports these results and caveats: The authors proposed that each seasonal influenza vaccination may bring in only a limited number of new T cells.

These data were also filed under a second study, of T cells expressing NK-cell markers. The second study also describes: 5'RACE template switching, by which a universal primer site and unique molecular identifiers were added, was used to make TCR beta cDNA libraries. In sorted CD3+CD56+NKG2C+, CD3+CD56+NKG2C- and CD3+CD56-NKG2C+ T-cell subsets from several donors, TCR beta-chain repertoires were profiled. Among the eight sequenced donors, only one was HCMV-seronegative, while the other seven were HCMV-seropositive. In several experiments an anti-gammadeltaTCR antibody was added to restrict sorting to alphabetaTCR-expressing T cells. In a handful of donors, the dominant CD3+CD56+NKG2C+ clonotypes were among the top 10 CD8+ clonotypes and accounted for roughly 1.0-7.0% of CD8+ T cells. Those dominant clonotypes were again the most abundant among CD3+CD56-NKG2C+ cells in a few donors, at about 25-60.1%. It remained unclear whether the expanded NKG2C-expressing T cell clones were specific for HCMV antigens. The study sequenced eight donors, all healthy volunteers chosen at random: three men and five women. A commercial ELISA kit detecting HCMV-specific IgG in serum was used to determine HCMV serostatus. Peripheral blood mononuclear cells were isolated from blood by Ficoll density gradient centrifugation. For five or six donors, bulk peripheral blood T-cell repertoires were also sequenced from unsorted PBMC. Synthesis of cDNA was primed from the TCR beta constant segment and was followed by two consecutive PCR amplification steps. Sequencing of the libraries produced 2 x 150 bp reads on Illumina HiSeq 2000/2500, MiSeq or NextSeq. Reads were demultiplexed and grouped by UMI with MIGEC, and clonotypes were assembled and quantified with MiTCR. To exclude erroneous sequences, any TCR cDNA sequence not supported by at least two reads was discarded. Downstream repertoire analysis used the tcR package, and clonotypes were matched across fractions by CDR3 nucleotide sequence plus V segment. VDJmatch was used to annotate antigen specificity against VDJdb, with one amino acid substitution allowed in CDR3.

Recombination connected TRBV20-1 to TRBJ2-7, with TRBD2 matching 7 junction bases. The receptor was isolated from a man in his forties or fifties who received an inactivated influenza vaccine. Donor details come from another sample of the same person, matched by shared clones. The sequencing used PBMCs from blood, collected on the day of vaccination. Read as DNA, the sequence is TGCAGTGCTAGAGTCGGGGGGTACTCCTACGAGCAGTACTTC. Its coded protein is CSARVGGYSYEQYF.